These 27 T cell receptor beta chains were all obtained from the same sample, sequenced in a study of CD8 T cells in Susac syndrome. RNA, at about 0.45 to 1 ug, was reverse transcribed with random hexamers. A single record per CDR3 protein comes from TCRdb applying MiXCR to the immunoSEQ multiplex PCR reads. The top ten hold approximately 0.11% of the sample, which has about 140,000 distinct CDR3 sequences, about 95% seen once. The source material was CD4+ T cells from PBMCs. These receptors were taken from a human donor with multiple sclerosis.

This chain uses TRBV2 with TRBJ2-1; D ambiguous. The germline V gene encodes CDR1 SNHLY and CDR2 FYNNEI. Trimming pared 6 bases from V and 1 base from J, leaving 13 bases between. The CDR3 is 15 amino acids. CDR3: CASSGKVGSYNEQFF. As DNA, the CDR3 is TGTGCCAGCAGCGGTAAGGTTGGTTCCTACAATGAGCAGTTCTTC. Together with reference TRBV2 and TRBJ2-1, the CDR3 gives the full variable domain: EPEVTQTPSHQVTQMGQEVILRCVPISNHLYFYWYRQILGQKVEFLVSFYNNEISEKSEIFDDQFSVERPDGSNFTLKIRSTKLEDSAMYFCASSGKVGSYNEQFFGPGTRLTVL.

The CDR3 loop reads CASSLSGSNQPQHF. CDR3 sequence (DNA): TGTGCCAGCAGTTTATCCGGTAGCAATCAGCCCCAGCATTTT. The V and J genes are TRBV28 and TRBJ1-5; D call uncertain. V lost 1 base and J lost 0, with 4 bases in between. CDR3 size: 14 residues. Germline V gene data show CDR1 as MDHEN and CDR2 as SYDVKM.

This chain joins TRBV9 and TRBJ2-1; no clear D gene. The CDR3 is 14 residues long. From germline, CDR1 is SGDLS and CDR2 YYNGEE. V lost 5 bases, J lost 8 bases, and 17 bases lay in between. The CDR3 nucleotides read TGTGCCAGCAGTAAGGGCCAGCTCCTGGATGAGCAGTTCTTC. Its protein product is CASSKGQLLDEQFF.

CDR3 sequence reads: CASSLDQGGPTQYF. CDR3 DNA sequence: TGTGCCAGCAGCTTGGACCAGGGGGGGCCCACCCAGTACTTC. The genes are TRBV5-4 and TRBJ2-5; D could derive from TRBD1 or TRBD2 (7 bases each). Looked up from germline, CDR1 is SGHNT and CDR2 is YYREEE (reference sequence). This CDR3 comprises 14 residues. Trimming pared 0 bases from V and 8 bases from J, leaving 14 bases between.

The chain has TRBV24-1 and TRBJ2-1; 7 positions match TRBD1. Germline loops: CDR1 KGHDR, CDR2 SFDVKD. Trimming took 4 bases from V and 0 from J; bases not matched to a gene: 17. This CDR3 contains 20 residues. Here the CDR3 DNA reads TGTGCCACCAGTGAAAGAAGGGGGCTCGATTACTACAGCTCCTACAATGAGCAGTTCTTC. This codes for CATSERRGLDYYSSYNEQFF.

This clonotype was seen a single time. The chain links TRBV27 to TRBJ2-7, with D unresolved. The length of the CDR3 is 13 residues. CDR1 is MNHEY and CDR2 is SMNVEV in the germline V gene (reference sequence). Trimming cost V 4 bases and J 2 bases, with 9 bases left between them. CDR3 sequence (DNA): TGTGCCAGCAGTTCTGGTTTCCCCTACGAGCAGTACTTC. This gives the protein CASSSGFPYEQYF.

J is TRBJ2-1 and V is TRBV7-9; 7 bases are shared with TRBD1. The CDR3 is made up of 14 amino acids. CDR1 and CDR2 from the germline V gene are SEHNR and FQNEAQ (reference sequence). V shed 5 bases and J 1 base; nucleotides not matched to a gene: 2. DNA of the CDR3: TGTGCCAGCAGCCCGGGACAGTCCTACAATGAGCAGTTCTTC. Protein sequence: CASSPGQSYNEQFF.

V usage is TRBV20-1 and J usage is TRBJ2-7, with a weak D call TRBD1 (5 bases). Trimming removed 4 bases at V and 0 bases at J, with 10 bases between. CDR1 is DFQATT, CDR2 SNEGSKA, per germline (reference sequence). CDR3 length equals 13 residues. The CDR3 here is CSAIGQGSYEQYF. CDR3 in DNA: TGCAGTGCTATAGGGCAGGGCTCCTACGAGCAGTACTTC.

The rearrangement uses TRBV30 and TRBJ2-7, with a tentative D call TRBD1 (6 bases). Germline-derived CDR1 and CDR2 are GTSNPN and SVGIG (reference sequence). The CDR3 runs 13 residues. The V gene lost 3 bases and the J gene lost 5 bases, with 14 bases spanning the gap. The CDR3 loop reads CAWRGPNRDEQYF. In nucleotides, the CDR3 is TGTGCCTGGAGGGGACCAAACAGGGACGAGCAGTACTTC.

This chain connects TRBV30 to TRBJ1-2; 9 nucleotides agree with TRBD1. J was trimmed by 11 bases and V by 3 bases; bases with no gene match: 16. Per germline, CDR1 GTSNPN and CDR2 SVGIG (reference sequence). This CDR3 is 15 amino acids long. This chain's CDR3 is CAWSDSKQGAREYTF. CDR3 DNA sequence: TGTGCCTGGAGCGACTCCAAACAGGGGGCGAGGGAGTACACCTTC.

The chain links TRBV12-3 or TRBV12-4 to TRBJ1-5, with 7 nucleotides matching TRBD1. V lost 6 bases and J lost 9; bases outside the gene matches: 11. This CDR3 region has 14 residues. The CDR3: CASRNTGASGPQHF. The CDR3 coding sequence is TGTGCCAGCAGGAACACAGGGGCCTCAGGGCCCCAGCATTTT.

The CDR3 spells CSAGRIGELFF. CDR3 DNA sequence: TGCAGCGCCGGACGAATCGGGGAGCTGTTTTTT. The V gene is TRBV29-1, the J gene TRBJ2-2; no reliable D call. Germline V gives CDR1 SQVTM, CDR2 ANQGSEA. This CDR3 spans 11 amino acids. Trimming left V 7 bases short and J 7 bases short, with 10 bases between.

The V and J genes are TRBV6-2 or TRBV6-3 and TRBJ2-1, with TRBD2 matching over 12 bases. The germline gives CDR1 MNHEY, CDR2 SVGEGT. The CDR3 is made up of 14 amino acids. J was trimmed by 9 bases and V by 7 bases; bases with no gene match: 7. This chain's CDR3 is CASIPSGRGGEQFF. In DNA form, the CDR3 reads TGTGCCAGCATCCCTAGCGGGAGGGGAGGTGAGCAGTTCTTC.

The chain combines TRBV29-1 with TRBJ1-3, with D unclear. This CDR3 is 16 amino acids long. V lost 8 bases and J lost 4, with 24 bases in between. Per germline, CDR1 SQVTM and CDR2 ANQGSEA. CDR3 amino acids: CSPSRVFFLGGNTIYF. In DNA form, the CDR3 reads TGCAGCCCCAGCCGGGTTTTCTTTTTGGGCGGAAACACCATATATTTT.

V gene TRBV18 combines with J gene TRBJ1-2; TRBD1 is a possible D gene (6 bases). Trimming stripped 5 bases from V and 4 bases from J, with 14 bases between. The CDR3 spans 14 residues. Germline loops: CDR1 KGHSH, CDR2 LQKENI. The CDR3, as DNA: TGTGCCAGCTCATCGATGACAGGATCCTATGGCTACACCTTC. It codes for CASSSMTGSYGYTF.

The chain carries TRBV7-2 and TRBJ2-3; D unresolved. V dropped 8 bases and J dropped 0 bases, with 9 bases sitting between them. There are 13 residues in the CDR3. Germline V CDR1 and CDR2: SGHTA, FQGNSA. The CDR3 protein is CASRATSTDTQYF. The DNA for the CDR3 is TGTGCCAGCCGGGCAACTAGCACAGATACGCAGTATTTT. Based on the CDR3 plus reference TRBV7-2 and TRBJ2-3, the full variable domain is GAGVSQSPSNKVTEKGKDVELRCDPISGHTALYWYRQSLGQGLEFLIYFQGNSAPDKSGLPSDRFSAERTGGSVSTLTIQRTQQEDSAVYLCASRATSTDTQYFGPGTRLTVL.

The chain combines TRBV9 with TRBJ1-4; D is perhaps TRBD1 (6 bases). The CDR3 runs to 16 residues. Trimming removed 4 bases from V and 5 bases from J, with 18 bases in between. Germline V gives CDR1 SGDLS, CDR2 YYNGEE. The CDR3 region is CASSPTWTVGNEKLFF. The CDR3 region has the DNA TGTGCCAGCAGCCCAACTTGGACAGTGGGGAATGAAAAACTGTTTTTT.

The V gene is TRBV18, the J gene TRBJ1-2; 11 nucleotides align to TRBD1. J gave up 10 bases and V 4 bases, and 17 bases lay outside the gene matches. Germline CDR1 KGHSH, CDR2 LQKENI. This CDR3 comprises 17 residues. The CDR3 reads CASSRIGSGGQGVIYTF. CDR3 DNA: TGTGCCAGCTCACGCATCGGCAGTGGGGGACAGGGGGTTATCTACACCTTC.

The CDR3 bases are TGCAGTGCTACGGATGAGACCCAGTACTTC. This encodes CSATDETQYF. J is TRBJ2-5 and V is TRBV20-1, with D unclear. The CDR3 extends over 10 amino acids. V was pared by 4 bases and J by 5 bases, with 5 bases between. CDR1 is DFQATT, CDR2 SNEGSKA, per germline (reference sequence).

The CDR3 DNA follows: TGCGCCAGCAGCTCCCGGGATTCCTACGAGCAGTACTTC. Encoded protein: CASSSRDSYEQYF. The chain joins TRBV5-1 to TRBJ2-7, with D possibly TRBD2 on 5 matching bases. The CDR3 spans 13 residues. The V gene's germline CDR1 is SGHRS and CDR2 YFSETQ. Trimming left V 3 bases short and J 1 base short, with 8 bases between. The full variable domain, rest sourced from reference TRBV5-1 and TRBJ2-7, is KAGVTQTPRYLIKTRGQQVTLSCSPISGHRSVSWYQQTPGQGLQFLFEYFSETQRNKGNFPGRFSGRQFSNSRSEMNVSTLELGDSALYLCASSSRDSYEQYFGPGTRLTVT.

The chain recombines TRBV20-1 with TRBJ1-6; 7 nucleotides align to TRBD1. There are 14 residues in the CDR3. In germline, CDR1 is DFQATT, CDR2 SNEGSKA (reference sequence). V lost 2 bases, J lost 8 bases, and 6 bases stayed unmatched. Written as DNA, the CDR3 is TGCAGTGCTAGACTCGGGCAGGGGGATTCACCCCTCCACTTT. Translated, it gives CSARLGQGDSPLHF.

V is TRBV7-9 and J is TRBJ2-5; TRBD2 aligns across 7 bases. The CDR3 extends over 15 amino acids. V shed 8 bases and J 3 bases; nucleotides not matched to a gene: 12. From germline, CDR1 is SEHNR and CDR2 FQNEAQ (reference sequence). CDR3 in amino acids: CASHPWRAGEETQYF. In DNA form, the CDR3 reads TGTGCCAGCCACCCATGGCGGGCGGGGGAAGAGACCCAGTACTTC.

The chain couples TRBV20-1 to TRBJ2-1, with TRBD2 matching 7 bases. The germline V gene has CDR1 DFQATT and CDR2 SNEGSKA (reference sequence). CDR3 size: 14 residues. The V and J ends lost 6 bases and 4 bases, in that order; junction bases with no gene match: 9. The CDR3 coding sequence is TGCAGTGCCCGAAGGACGGGAGGATACAATGAGCAGTTCTTC. The encoded protein is CSARRTGGYNEQFF.

The chain uses TRBV20-1 and TRBJ1-1; D call uncertain. The CDR3 loop spans 12 amino acids. V shed 6 bases and J shed 4 bases, with 12 bases lying between them. Germline V lookup: CDR1 DFQATT, CDR2 SNEGSKA (reference sequence). CDR3 coding DNA: TGCAGTGCGTTTAGTAGAAGCACTGAAGCTTTCTTT. It translates to CSAFSRSTEAFF.

The gene calls are TRBV12-3 or TRBV12-4 and TRBJ2-7; the D gene could be TRBD1 or TRBD2 (5 bases each). V dropped 5 bases and J dropped 7 bases, with 24 bases sitting between them. The CDR3 consists of 16 residues. CDR3 nucleotides: TGTGCCAGCAGTCTGCTGCGTACCGGGGCGGTGGGGGAGCAGTACTTC. It specifies CASSLLRTGAVGEQYF.

The table lists this clonotype with a count of one. The rearrangement uses TRBV6-2 or TRBV6-3 and TRBJ1-5, with 9 bases lining up with TRBD1. The CDR3 totals 14 residues. Trimming at V came to 8 bases and at J to 7 bases, leaving 9 bases not matched to a gene. CDR1 is MNHEY and CDR2 is SVGEGT in the germline V gene. CDR3 loop: CASEITGGGQPQHF. As DNA, the CDR3 is TGTGCCAGCGAAATTACAGGGGGCGGGCAGCCCCAGCATTTT.

This chain connects TRBV7-6 to TRBJ2-7; 8 nucleotides match TRBD1. The junction had 6 bases not matched to a gene; V was cut back by 5 bases and J by 6 bases. Germline V CDR1 and CDR2: SGHVS, FNYEAQ. The CDR3 is made up of 13 amino acids. The CDR3 DNA reads as TGTGCCAGCAGCCCCAGACAGGGGATCGAGCAGTACTTC. It encodes CASSPRQGIEQYF. Complete variable domain (other parts from reference TRBV7-6 and TRBJ2-7): GAGVSQSPRYKVTKRGQDVALRCDPISGHVSLYWYRQALGQGPEFLTYFNYEAQQDKSGLPNDRFSAERPEGSISTLTIQRTEQRDSAMYRCASSPRQGIEQYFGPGTRLTVT.